The TCR beta chain under discussion was sequenced for a study of blood T cell repertoires in COVID-19. The CDR3 contains 14 residues. From germline, CDR1 is MNHEY and CDR2 SVGAGI. With 6 bases clipped from V and 8 bases from J, the junction kept 5 bases outside the gene matches. Profiling relied on immunoSEQ multiplex PCR, and the TCRdb table lists in-frame clones only, not all of them. This sample has around 150,000 clones, with just under 90% found just once. The rearrangement links TRBV6-5 to TRBJ1-6, with TRBD1 matching 9 bases. Input material: peripheral blood. The sequence was obtained from a woman in her sixties or seventies with COVID-19, enrolled during active disease. The chain's CDR3 is CASRPGQGHSPLHF. As DNA, the CDR3 is TGTGCCAGCAGGCCGGGACAGGGTCATTCACCCCTCCACTTT.